This TCR beta chain was captured in a study of PD-L1 blockade in urothelial cancer. Overall study context: Beginning in about 2014, patients received atezolizumab, given as 1,200 mg intravenously every 3 weeks. There were a median of around 140,000 T cells in blood samples. Notes on the study in general: Tumor-associated clones in the blood of durable-benefit patients grew more at 3 weeks.

The assay was immunoSEQ multiplex PCR, and TCRdb's table has in-frame clones only and misses some. The sample has about 41,000 clones; about 85% are singletons. This sample's time point: peripheral blood 6 weeks after treatment start. This clone appeared once. Its antigen is still unknown. The V and J ends lost 4 bases and 4 bases, in that order; junction bases with no gene match: 5. CDR3 length: 14 residues. Germline assignment: CDR1 SGHRS and CDR2 YFSETQ. The chain combines TRBV5-1 with TRBJ1-3; 7 bases fit TRBD1. The clonotype was recovered from a man in his 70s with urothelial cancer. The material was PBMCs, obtained around atezolizumab (anti-PD-L1) treatment. The CDR3 reads CASSAGTAGNTIYF. The DNA of the CDR3 is TGCGCCAGCAGCGCCGGGACAGCGGGAAACACCATATATTTT. Filled out from reference TRBV5-1 and TRBJ1-3, the complete variable domain reads KAGVTQTPRYLIKTRGQQVTLSCSPISGHRSVSWYQQTPGQGLQFLFEYFSETQRNKGNFPGRFSGRQFSNSRSEMNVSTLELGDSALYLCASSAGTAGNTIYFGEGSWLTVV.